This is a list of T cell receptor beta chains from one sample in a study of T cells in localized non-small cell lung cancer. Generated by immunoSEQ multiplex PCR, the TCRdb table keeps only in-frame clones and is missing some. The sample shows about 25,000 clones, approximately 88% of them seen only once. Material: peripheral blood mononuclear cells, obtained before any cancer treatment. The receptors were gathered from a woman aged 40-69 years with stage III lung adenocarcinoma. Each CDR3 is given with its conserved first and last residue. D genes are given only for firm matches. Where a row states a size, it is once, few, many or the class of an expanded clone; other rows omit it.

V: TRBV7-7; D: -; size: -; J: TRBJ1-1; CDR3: CASSLDRNTEAFF; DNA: TGTGCCAGCAGCCTTGACAGAAACACTGAAGCTTTCTTT
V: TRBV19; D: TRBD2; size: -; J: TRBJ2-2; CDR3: CASSMPQLAGITGELFF; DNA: TGTGCCAGTAGTATGCCCCAACTAGCGGGGATCACCGGGGAGCTGTTTTTT
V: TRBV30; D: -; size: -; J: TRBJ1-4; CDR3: CAWRRGGTVNEKLFF; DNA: TGTGCCTGGAGGCGGGGGGGGACGGTGAATGAAAAACTGTTTTTT
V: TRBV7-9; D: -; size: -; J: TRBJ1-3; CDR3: CASSSAHRSSGNTIYF; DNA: TGTGCCAGCAGCTCTGCACACAGGTCCTCTGGAAACACCATATATTTT
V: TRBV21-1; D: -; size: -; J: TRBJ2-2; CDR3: CASSRVGPGELFF; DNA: TGTGCCAGCAGCAGGGTCGGACCCGGGGAGCTGTTTTTT
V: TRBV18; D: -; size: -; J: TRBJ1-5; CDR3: CASTQGGPSNQPQHF; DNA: TGTGCCAGCACCCAGGGAGGTCCTAGCAATCAGCCCCAGCATTTT
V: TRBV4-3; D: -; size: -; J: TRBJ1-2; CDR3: CASSAYRDNYGYTF; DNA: TGCGCCAGCAGCGCCTACCGGGACAACTATGGCTACACCTTC
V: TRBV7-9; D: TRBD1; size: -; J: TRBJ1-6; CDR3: CASSLGQGFYNSPLHF; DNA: TGTGCCAGCAGCTTGGGACAGGGCTTTTATAATTCACCCCTCCACTTT
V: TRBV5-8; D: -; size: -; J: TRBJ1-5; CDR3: CASSLQGGGNQPQHF; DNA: TGTGCCAGCAGTTTACAGGGAGGGGGGAATCAGCCCCAGCATTTT
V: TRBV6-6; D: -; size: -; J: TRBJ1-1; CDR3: CASSYQKRTEAFF; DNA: TGTGCCAGCAGTTACCAAAAGAGGACTGAAGCTTTCTTT
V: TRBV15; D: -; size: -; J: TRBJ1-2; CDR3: CATSRDLSGDYGYTF; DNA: TGTGCCACCAGCAGAGACCTTTCAGGGGACTATGGCTACACCTTC
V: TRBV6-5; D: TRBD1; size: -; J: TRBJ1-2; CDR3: CASSYRSGGIYGYTF; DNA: TGTGCCAGCAGTTACAGGTCAGGGGGCATCTATGGCTACACCTTC
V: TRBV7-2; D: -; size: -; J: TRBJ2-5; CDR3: CASSPSLETQYF; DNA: TGTGCCAGCAGTCCCTCACTCGAGACCCAGTACTTC
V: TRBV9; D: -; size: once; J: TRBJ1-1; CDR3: CASSAPPDRLNTEAFF; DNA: TGTGCCAGCAGCGCCCCCCCCGACAGGCTAAACACTGAAGCTTTCTTT
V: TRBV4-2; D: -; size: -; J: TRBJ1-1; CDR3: CASSQDKGNTEAFF; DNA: TGTGCCAGCAGCCAAGACAAGGGGAACACTGAAGCTTTCTTT
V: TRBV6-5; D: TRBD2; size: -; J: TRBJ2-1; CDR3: CASSSDWRGGNEQFF; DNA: TGTGCCAGCAGTTCAGATTGGCGGGGGGGCAATGAGCAGTTCTTC
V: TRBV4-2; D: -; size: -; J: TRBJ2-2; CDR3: CASSQEGGRGTGELFF; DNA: TGTGCCAGCAGCCAAGAGGGCGGTAGGGGCACCGGGGAGCTGTTTTTT
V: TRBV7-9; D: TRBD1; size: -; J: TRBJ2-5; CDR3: CASRYDRGRETQYF; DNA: TGTGCCAGCAGATACGACAGGGGTAGGGAGACCCAGTACTTC
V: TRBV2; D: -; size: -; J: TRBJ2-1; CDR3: CASSGTTGSYNEQFF; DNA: TGTGCCAGCAGTGGGACCACCGGCTCCTACAATGAGCAGTTCTTC
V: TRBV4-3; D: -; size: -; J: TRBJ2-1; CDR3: CASSQGARSGTEQFF; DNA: TGCGCCAGCAGCCAAGGGGCCCGTTCTGGAACAGAACAGTTCTTC
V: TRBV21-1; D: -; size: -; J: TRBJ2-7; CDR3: CASSIRDDWDYEQYF; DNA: TGTGCCAGCAGCATCCGGGACGACTGGGACTACGAGCAGTACTTC
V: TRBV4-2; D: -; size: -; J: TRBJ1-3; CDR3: CASSQEMWGSGNTIYF; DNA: TGTGCCAGCAGCCAAGAAATGTGGGGCTCTGGAAACACCATATATTTT
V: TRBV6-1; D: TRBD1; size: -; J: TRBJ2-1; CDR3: CASIPGGRTYNEQFF; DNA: TGTGCCAGCATTCCAGGGGGAAGGACCTACAATGAGCAGTTCTTC
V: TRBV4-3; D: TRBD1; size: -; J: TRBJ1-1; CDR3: CASSHRQGTEAFF; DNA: TGCGCCAGCAGCCACCGACAGGGCACTGAAGCTTTCTTT
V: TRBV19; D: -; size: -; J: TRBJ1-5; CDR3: CASSGPAERPQHF; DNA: TGTGCCAGTAGTGGTCCGGCGGAACGGCCCCAGCATTTT
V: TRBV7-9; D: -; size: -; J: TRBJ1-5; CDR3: CASSLLGSGNQPQHF; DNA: TGTGCCAGCAGCTTACTAGGGTCCGGCAATCAGCCCCAGCATTTT
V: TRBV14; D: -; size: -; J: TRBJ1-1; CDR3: CASSQFALETGTEAFF; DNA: TGTGCCAGCAGCCAATTTGCCTTGGAGACTGGGACTGAAGCTTTCTTT
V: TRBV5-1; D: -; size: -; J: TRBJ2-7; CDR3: CASSLDPGVGEQYF; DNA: TGCGCCAGCAGCTTGGACCCGGGAGTGGGGGAGCAGTACTTC
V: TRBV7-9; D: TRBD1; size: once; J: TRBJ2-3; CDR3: CASSPDDRGGPDTQYF; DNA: TGTGCCAGCAGCCCAGACGACAGGGGTGGGCCAGATACGCAGTATTTT
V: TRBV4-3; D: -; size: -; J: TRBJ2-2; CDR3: CASSFLAVTNTGELFF; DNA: TGCGCCAGCAGCTTTCTAGCAGTAACGAACACCGGGGAGCTGTTTTTT
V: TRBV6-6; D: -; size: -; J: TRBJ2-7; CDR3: CASSRGLEGYEQYF; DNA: TGTGCCAGCAGTCGCGGGCTCGAGGGGTACGAGCAGTACTTC
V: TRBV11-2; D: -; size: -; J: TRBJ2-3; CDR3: CASRRPGGTDTQYF; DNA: TGTGCCAGCAGACGACCGGGGGGCACAGATACGCAGTATTTT
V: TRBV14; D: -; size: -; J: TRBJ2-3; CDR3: CASSQSIRVHTQYF; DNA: TGTGCCAGCAGCCAATCGATCCGGGTCCATACGCAGTATTTT
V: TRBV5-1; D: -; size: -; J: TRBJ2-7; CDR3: CASSSQGSSYEQYF; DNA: TGCGCCAGCAGCTCCCAGGGAAGCTCCTACGAGCAGTACTTC
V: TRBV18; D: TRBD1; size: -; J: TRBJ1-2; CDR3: CASSPNFDRGHYGYTF; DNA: TGTGCCAGCTCACCAAACTTCGACAGGGGACACTATGGCTACACCTTC
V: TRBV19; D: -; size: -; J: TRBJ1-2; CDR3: CASLDRTNTGYTF; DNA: TGTGCCAGCTTAGACAGAACGAATACTGGCTACACCTTC
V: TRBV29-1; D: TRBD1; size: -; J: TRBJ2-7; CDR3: CSVARDRGYEQYF; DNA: TGCAGCGTTGCTCGGGACAGGGGCTACGAGCAGTACTTC
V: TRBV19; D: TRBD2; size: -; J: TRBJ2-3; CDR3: CASSTSGSGGTDTQYF; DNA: TGTGCCAGTAGTACCAGCGGAAGCGGGGGCACAGATACGCAGTATTTT
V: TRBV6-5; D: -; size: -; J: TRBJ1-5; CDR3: CASSQMGQPQHF; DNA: TGTGCCAGCAGCCAAATGGGGCAGCCCCAGCATTTT
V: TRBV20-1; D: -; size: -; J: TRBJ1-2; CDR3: CSAIPAVGYTF; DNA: TGCAGTGCTATTCCCGCAGTGGGCTACACCTTC
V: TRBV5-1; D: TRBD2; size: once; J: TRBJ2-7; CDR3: CASSLGGTSGTYEQYF; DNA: TGCGCCAGCAGCTTGGGAGGGACTAGCGGGACCTACGAGCAGTACTTC
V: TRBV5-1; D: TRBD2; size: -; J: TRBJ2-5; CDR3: CAISSGLAGETQYF; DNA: TGCGCCATCAGCTCTGGACTAGCAGGGGAGACCCAGTACTTC
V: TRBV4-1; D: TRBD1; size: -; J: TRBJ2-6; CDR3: CASSPRPQGATGANVLTF; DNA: TGCGCCAGCAGCCCACGACCTCAGGGGGCTACTGGGGCCAACGTCCTGACTTTC
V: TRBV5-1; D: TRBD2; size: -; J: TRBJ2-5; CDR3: CASSLAPTSGSPRETQYF; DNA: TGCGCCAGCAGCTTGGCCCCGACTAGCGGGAGTCCCCGAGAGACCCAGTACTTC